The source of this TCR beta chain is a study of beta chain features in type 1 diabetes. Study outcomes and limitations: All four CD4+ subsets from Type 1 diabetes patients carried moderately but significantly shorter TCRB CDR3s.

Expressed TCRB transcripts got sequenced, as all isolated RNA was reverse transcribed. The method was immunoSEQ multiplex PCR; TCRdb's version includes in-frame clones alone and lacks a portion of them. The table records more than 300,000 clones, roughly 12% of them present only once. There are a few counts of this clone. Its antigen remains unknown. This TCR was sampled from a woman younger than 30 with type 1 diabetes. What was sequenced was naive CD4+ T cells from blood.

The CDR3 DNA is TGTGCCTGGGACTCTCGGCGAGCGGCCCGGAGCGGGGAGCTGTTTTTT. Its translation: CAWDSRRAARSGELFF. This chain links TRBV30 with TRBJ2-2, with D perhaps TRBD2 (5 bases). Trimming took 5 bases from V and 7 from J, leaving 23 bases between them. There are 16 residues in the CDR3. Germline V CDR1 and CDR2: GTSNPN, SVGIG (reference sequence).